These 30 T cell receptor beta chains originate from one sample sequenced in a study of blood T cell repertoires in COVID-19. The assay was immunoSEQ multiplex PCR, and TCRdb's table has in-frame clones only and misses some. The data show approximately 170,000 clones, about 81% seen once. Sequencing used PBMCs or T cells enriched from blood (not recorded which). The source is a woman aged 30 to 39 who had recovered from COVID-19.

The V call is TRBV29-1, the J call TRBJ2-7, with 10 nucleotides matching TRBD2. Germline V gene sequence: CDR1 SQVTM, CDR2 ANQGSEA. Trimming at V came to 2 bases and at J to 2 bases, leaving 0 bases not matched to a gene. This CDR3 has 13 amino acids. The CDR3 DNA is TGCAGCGTTGAACTAGCGGGAGCCTACGAGCAGTACTTC. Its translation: CSVELAGAYEQYF.

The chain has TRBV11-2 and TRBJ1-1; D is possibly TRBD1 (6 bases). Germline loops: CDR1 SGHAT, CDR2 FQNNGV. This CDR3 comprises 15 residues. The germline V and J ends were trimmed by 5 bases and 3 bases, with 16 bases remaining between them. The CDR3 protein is CASSPRRGADTEAFF. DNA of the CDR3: TGTGCCAGCAGCCCCCGCCGGGGGGCGGACACTGAAGCTTTCTTT.

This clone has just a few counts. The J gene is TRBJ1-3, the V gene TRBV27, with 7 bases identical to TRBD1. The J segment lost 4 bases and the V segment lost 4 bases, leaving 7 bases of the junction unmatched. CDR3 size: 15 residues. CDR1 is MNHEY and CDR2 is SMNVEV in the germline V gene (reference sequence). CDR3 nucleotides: TGTGCCAGCAGTTCCCTGGAGGGGGCAGGAAACACCATATATTTT. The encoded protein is CASSSLEGAGNTIYF.

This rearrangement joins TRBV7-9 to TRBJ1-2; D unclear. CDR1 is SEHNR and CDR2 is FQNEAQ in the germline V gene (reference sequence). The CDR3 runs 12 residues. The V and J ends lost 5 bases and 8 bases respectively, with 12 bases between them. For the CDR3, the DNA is TGTGCCAGCAGCAGCGGGAGGATGGGCTACACCTTC. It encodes CASSSGRMGYTF.

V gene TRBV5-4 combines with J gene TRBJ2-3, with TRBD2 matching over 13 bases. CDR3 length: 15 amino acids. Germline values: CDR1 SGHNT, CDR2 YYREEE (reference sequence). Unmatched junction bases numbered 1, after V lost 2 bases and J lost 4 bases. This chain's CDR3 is CASSFTSGGADTQYF. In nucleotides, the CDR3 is TGTGCCAGCAGCTTCACTAGCGGGGGGGCAGATACGCAGTATTTT.

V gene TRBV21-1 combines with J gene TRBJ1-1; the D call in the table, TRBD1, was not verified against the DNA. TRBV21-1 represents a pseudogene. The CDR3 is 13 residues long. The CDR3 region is CASSKQGDTEAFF. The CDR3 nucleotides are TGTGCCAGCAGCAAACAGGGGGACACTGAAGCTTTCTTT.

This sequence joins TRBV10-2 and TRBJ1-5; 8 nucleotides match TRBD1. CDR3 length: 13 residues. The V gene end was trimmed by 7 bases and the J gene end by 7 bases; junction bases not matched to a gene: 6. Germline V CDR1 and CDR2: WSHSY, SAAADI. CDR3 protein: CASNRGWEQPQHF. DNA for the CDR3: TGCGCCAGCAACAGGGGGTGGGAACAGCCCCAGCATTTT.

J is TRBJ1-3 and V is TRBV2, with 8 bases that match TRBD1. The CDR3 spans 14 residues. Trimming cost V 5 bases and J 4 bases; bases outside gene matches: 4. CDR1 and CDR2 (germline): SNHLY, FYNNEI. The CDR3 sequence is CASSRQGPGNTIYF. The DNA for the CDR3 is TGTGCCAGCAGTCGACAGGGGCCAGGAAACACCATATATTTT.

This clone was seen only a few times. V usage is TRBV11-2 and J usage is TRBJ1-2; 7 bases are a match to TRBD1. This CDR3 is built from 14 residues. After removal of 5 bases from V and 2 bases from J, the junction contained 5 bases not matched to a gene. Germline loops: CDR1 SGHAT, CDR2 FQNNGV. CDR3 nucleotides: TGTGCCAGCAGCCCCTGGGACAGAAACTATGGCTACACCTTC. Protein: CASSPWDRNYGYTF.

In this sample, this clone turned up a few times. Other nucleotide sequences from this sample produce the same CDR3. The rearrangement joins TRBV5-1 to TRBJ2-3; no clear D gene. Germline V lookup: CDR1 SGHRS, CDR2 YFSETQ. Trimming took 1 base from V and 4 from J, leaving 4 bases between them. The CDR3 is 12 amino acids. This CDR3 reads CASSLPADTQYF. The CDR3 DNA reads TGCGCCAGCAGCTTGCCCGCAGATACGCAGTATTTT.

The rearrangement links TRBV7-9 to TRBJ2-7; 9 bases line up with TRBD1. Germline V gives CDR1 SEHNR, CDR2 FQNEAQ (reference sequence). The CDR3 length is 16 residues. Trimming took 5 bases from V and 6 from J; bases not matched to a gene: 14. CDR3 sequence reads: CASSPRGTGSPLEQYF. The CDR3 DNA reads TGTGCCAGCAGCCCCCGCGGGACAGGGTCTCCCCTCGAGCAGTACTTC.

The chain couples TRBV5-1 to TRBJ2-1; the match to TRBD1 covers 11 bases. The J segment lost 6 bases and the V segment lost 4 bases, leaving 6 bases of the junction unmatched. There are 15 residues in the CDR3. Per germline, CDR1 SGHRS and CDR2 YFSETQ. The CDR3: CASSPGTGGFNEQFF. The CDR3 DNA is TGCGCCAGCAGCCCTGGGACAGGGGGTTTCAATGAGCAGTTCTTC.

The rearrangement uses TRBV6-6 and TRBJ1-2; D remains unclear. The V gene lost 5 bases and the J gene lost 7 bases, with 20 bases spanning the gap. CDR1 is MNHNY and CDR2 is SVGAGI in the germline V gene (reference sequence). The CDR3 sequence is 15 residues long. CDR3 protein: CASSPSPLNPSGYTF. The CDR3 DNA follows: TGTGCCAGCAGTCCGTCCCCCTTGAATCCGAGTGGCTACACCTTC.

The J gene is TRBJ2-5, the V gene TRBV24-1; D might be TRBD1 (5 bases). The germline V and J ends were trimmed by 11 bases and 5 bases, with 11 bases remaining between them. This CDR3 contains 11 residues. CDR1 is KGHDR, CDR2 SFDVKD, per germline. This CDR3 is CAIGPGETQYF. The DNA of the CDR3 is TGTGCCATCGGGCCAGGGGAGACCCAGTACTTC.

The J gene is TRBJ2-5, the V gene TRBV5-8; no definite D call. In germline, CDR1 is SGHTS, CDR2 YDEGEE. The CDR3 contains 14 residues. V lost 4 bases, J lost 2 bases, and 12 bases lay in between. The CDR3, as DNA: TGTGCCAGCAGCCCTGACTGGTCTCAAGAGACCCAGTACTTC. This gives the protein CASSPDWSQETQYF.

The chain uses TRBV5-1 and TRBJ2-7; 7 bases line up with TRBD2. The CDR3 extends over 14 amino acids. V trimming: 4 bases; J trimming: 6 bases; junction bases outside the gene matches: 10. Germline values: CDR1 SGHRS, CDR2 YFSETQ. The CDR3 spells CASSPGDGGVEQYF. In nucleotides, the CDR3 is TGCGCCAGCAGCCCGGGAGATGGGGGGGTCGAGCAGTACTTC.

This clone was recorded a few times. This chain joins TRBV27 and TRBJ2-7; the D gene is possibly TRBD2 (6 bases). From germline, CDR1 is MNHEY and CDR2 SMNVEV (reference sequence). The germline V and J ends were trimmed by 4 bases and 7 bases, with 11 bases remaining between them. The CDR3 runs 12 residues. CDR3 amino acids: CASSSLAGEQYF. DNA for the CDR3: TGTGCCAGCAGTTCCCTTGCGGGAGAGCAGTACTTC.

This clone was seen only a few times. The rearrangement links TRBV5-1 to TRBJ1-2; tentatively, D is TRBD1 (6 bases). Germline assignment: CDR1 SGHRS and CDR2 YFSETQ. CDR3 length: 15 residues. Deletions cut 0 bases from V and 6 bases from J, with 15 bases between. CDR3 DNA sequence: TGCGCCAGCAGCTTGGCCAGAACAGGGACCGATGGCTACACCTTC. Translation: CASSLARTGTDGYTF.

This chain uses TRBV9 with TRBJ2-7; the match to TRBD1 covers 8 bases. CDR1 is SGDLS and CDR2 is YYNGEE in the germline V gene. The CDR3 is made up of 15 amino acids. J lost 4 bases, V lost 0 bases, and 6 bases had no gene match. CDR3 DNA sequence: TGTGCCAGCAGCGTAGTGGCGGGACAGGATTACGAGCAGTACTTC. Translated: CASSVVAGQDYEQYF.

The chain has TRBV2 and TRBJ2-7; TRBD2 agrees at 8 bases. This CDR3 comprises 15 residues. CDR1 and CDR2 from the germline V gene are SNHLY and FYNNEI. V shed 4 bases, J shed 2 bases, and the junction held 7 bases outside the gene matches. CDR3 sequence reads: CASSVSRAGAYEQYF. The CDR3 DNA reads TGTGCCAGCAGTGTTAGTAGAGCGGGGGCCTACGAGCAGTACTTC.

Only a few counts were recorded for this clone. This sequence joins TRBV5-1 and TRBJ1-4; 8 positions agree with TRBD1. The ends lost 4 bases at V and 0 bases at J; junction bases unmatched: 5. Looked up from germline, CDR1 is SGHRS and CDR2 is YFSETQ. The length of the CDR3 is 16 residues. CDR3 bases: TGCGCCAGCAGCATAGGGACAGGTGCAACTAATGAAAAACTGTTTTTT. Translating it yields CASSIGTGATNEKLFF. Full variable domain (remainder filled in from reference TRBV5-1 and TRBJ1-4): KAGVTQTPRYLIKTRGQQVTLSCSPISGHRSVSWYQQTPGQGLQFLFEYFSETQRNKGNFPGRFSGRQFSNSRSEMNVSTLELGDSALYLCASSIGTGATNEKLFFGSGTQLSVL.

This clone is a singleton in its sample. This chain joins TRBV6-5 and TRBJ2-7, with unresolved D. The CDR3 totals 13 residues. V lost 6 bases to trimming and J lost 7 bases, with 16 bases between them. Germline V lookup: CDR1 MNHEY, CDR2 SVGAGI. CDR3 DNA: TGTGCCAGCAGACCCCTCCCCCCCGGGGAGCAGTACTTC. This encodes CASRPLPPGEQYF.

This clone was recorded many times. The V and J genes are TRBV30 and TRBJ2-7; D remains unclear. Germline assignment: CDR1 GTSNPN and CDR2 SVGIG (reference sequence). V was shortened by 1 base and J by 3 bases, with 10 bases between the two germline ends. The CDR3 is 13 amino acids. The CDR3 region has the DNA TGTGCCTGGAGTGAGGCGGCCTACTACGAGCAGTACTTC. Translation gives CAWSEAAYYEQYF.

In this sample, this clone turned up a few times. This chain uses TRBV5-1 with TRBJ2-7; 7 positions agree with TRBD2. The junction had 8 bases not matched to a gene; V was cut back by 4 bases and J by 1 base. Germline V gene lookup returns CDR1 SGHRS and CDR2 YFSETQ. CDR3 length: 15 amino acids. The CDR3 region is CASSRRVSGSYEQYF. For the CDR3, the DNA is TGCGCCAGCAGCCGCAGGGTTAGCGGGTCCTACGAGCAGTACTTC.

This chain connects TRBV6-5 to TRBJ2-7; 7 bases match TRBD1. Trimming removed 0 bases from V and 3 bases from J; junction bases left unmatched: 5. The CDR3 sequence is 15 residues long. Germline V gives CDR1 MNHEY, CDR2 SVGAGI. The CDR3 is CASSYSPGQNYEQYF. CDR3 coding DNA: TGTGCCAGCAGTTACTCCCCGGGACAGAACTACGAGCAGTACTTC.

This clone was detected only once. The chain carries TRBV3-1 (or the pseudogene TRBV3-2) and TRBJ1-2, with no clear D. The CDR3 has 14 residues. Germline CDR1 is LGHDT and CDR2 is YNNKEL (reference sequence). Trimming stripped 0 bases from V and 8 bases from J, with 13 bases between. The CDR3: CASSQETLGVGYTF. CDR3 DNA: TGTGCCAGCAGCCAAGAAACTCTCGGTGTAGGCTACACCTTC.

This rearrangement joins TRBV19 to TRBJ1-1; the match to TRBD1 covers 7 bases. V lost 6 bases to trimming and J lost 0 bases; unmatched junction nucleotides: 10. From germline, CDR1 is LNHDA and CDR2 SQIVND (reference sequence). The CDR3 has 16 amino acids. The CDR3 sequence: CASSETGVGMNTEAFF. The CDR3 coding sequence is TGTGCCAGTAGCGAAACAGGGGTCGGCATGAACACTGAAGCTTTCTTT. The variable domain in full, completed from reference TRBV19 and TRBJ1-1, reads DGGITQSPKYLFRKEGQNVTLSCEQNLNHDAMYWYRQDPGQGLRLIYYSQIVNDFQKGDIAEGYSVSREKKESFPLTVTSAQKNPTAFYLCASSETGVGMNTEAFFGQGTRLTVV.

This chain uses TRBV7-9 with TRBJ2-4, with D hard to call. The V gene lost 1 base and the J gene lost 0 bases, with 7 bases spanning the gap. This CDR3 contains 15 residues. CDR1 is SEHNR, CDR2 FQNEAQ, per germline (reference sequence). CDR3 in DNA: TGTGCCAGCAGCTTAGTTGCGCCAGCCAAAAACATTCAGTACTTC. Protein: CASSLVAPAKNIQYF.

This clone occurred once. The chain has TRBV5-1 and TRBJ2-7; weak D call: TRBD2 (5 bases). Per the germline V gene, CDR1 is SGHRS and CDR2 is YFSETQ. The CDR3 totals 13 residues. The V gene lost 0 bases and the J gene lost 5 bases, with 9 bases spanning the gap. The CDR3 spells CASSLEPADEQYV. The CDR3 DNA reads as TGCGCCAGCAGCTTGGAACCAGCGGACGAGCAGTACGTC.

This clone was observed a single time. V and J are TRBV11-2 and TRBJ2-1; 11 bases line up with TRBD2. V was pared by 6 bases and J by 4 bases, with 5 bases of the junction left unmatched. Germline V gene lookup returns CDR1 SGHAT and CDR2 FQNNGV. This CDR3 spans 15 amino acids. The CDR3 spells CASRALAGVYNEQFF. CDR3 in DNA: TGTGCCAGCAGGGCACTAGCGGGGGTTTACAATGAGCAGTTCTTC.